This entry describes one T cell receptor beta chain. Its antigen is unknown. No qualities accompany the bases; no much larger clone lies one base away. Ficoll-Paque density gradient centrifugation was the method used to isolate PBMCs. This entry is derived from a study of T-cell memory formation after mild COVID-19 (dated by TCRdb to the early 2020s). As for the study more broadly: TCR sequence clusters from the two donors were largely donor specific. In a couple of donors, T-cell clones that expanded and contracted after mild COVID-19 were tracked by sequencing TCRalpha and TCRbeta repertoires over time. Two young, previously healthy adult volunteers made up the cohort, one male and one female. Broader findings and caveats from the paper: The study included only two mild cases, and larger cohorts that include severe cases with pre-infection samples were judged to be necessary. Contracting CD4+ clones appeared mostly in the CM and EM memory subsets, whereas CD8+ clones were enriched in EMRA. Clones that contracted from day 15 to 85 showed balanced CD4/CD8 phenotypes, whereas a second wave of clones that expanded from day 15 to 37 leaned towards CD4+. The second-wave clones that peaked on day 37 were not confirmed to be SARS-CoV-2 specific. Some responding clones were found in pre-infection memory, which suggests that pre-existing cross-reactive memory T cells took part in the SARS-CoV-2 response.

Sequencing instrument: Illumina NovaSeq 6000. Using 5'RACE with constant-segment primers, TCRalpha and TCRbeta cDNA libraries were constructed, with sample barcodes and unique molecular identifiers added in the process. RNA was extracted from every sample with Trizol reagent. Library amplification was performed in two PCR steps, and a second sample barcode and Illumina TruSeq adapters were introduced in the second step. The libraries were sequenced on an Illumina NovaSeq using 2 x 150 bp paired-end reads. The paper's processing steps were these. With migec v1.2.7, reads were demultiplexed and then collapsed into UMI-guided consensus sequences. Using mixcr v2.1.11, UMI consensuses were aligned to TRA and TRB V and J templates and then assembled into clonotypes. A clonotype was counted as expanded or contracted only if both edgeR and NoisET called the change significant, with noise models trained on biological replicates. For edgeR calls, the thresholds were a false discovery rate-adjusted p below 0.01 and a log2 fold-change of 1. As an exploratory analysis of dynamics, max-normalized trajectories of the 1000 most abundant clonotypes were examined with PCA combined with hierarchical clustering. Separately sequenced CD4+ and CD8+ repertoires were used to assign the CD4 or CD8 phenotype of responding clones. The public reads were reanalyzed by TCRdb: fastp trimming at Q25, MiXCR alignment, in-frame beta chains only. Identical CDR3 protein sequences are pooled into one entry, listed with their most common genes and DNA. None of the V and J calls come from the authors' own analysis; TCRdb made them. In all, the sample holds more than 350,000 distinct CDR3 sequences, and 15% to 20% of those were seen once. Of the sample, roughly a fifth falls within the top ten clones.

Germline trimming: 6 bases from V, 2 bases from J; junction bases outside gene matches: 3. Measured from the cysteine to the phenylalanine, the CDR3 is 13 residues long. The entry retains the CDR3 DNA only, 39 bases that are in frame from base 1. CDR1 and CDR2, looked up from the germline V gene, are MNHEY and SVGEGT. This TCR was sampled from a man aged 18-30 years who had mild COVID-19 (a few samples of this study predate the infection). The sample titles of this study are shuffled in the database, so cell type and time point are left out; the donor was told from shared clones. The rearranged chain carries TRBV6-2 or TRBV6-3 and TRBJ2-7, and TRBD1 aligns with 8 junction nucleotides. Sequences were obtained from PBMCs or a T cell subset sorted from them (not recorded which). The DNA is TGTGCCAGCAGATGGACAGGGACCTACGAGCAGTACTTC. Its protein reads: CASRWTGTYEQYF.